Presented here are 24 T cell receptor beta chains from one specimen sequenced in a study of T cell repertoires in cytomegalovirus infection. TCRdb called the reads again in MiXCR, with one record for every CDR3 protein. The table has approximately 500,000 distinct CDR3 sequences, about a quarter seen once. Sequenced: PBMCs. Source of these receptors: a human donor in good health (CMV status not recorded). Some clones in this sample may be carry-over from other donors' samples.

The genes are TRBV10-3 and TRBJ1-1; no reliable D call. Germline-derived CDR1 and CDR2 are ENHRY and SYGVKD. Trimming shortened V by 6 bases and J by 5 bases, and 13 bases separated the two germline ends. There are 13 residues in the CDR3. CDR3 protein: CAISGLSGTEAFF. The CDR3 DNA sequence: TGTGCCATCAGCGGACTATCCGGAACTGAAGCTTTCTTT.

This clonotype came up once. This chain joins TRBV30 and TRBJ1-1; D is ambiguous. The CDR3 contains 14 residues. CDR1 and CDR2 (germline): GTSNPN, SVGIG (reference sequence). Trimming removed 3 bases at V and 1 base at J, with 12 bases between. CDR3 coding DNA: TGTGCCTGGAGAGCCGGACTCAAGAACACTGAAGCTTTCTTT. It codes for CAWRAGLKNTEAFF.

This clonotype was observed at least ten times. The chain combines TRBV5-4 with TRBJ2-1; D possibly matches TRBD1 or TRBD2 (5 bases each). Deletions cut 0 bases from V and 7 bases from J, with 14 bases between. Germline loops: CDR1 SGHNT, CDR2 YYREEE (reference sequence). This CDR3 comprises 15 residues. The CDR3 DNA reads as TGTGCCAGCAGCTTGGAGGGACCCCGAGGAAATGAGCAGTTCTTC. Protein product: CASSLEGPRGNEQFF.

The chain recombines TRBV7-9 with TRBJ2-7, with D possibly matching TRBD1 (5 bases). Germline CDR1 is SEHNR and CDR2 is FQNEAQ (reference sequence). The CDR3 has 12 residues. Trimming took off 5 bases at V and 3 bases at J, with 8 bases between the two ends. This chain's CDR3 is CASSPGIYEQYV. CDR3 DNA: TGTGCCAGCAGCCCAGGGATCTACGAGCAGTACGTC.

There are a few counts of this clonotype. The V gene is TRBV29-1, the J gene TRBJ2-3, with TRBD2 matching 8 bases. V was clipped by 4 bases and J by 4 bases; unmatched bases: 10. CDR1 and CDR2 from the germline V gene are SQVTM and ANQGSEA. The CDR3 is 15 residues long. CDR3 region: CSVVMREEGPDTQYF. CDR3 sequence (DNA): TGCAGCGTTGTCATGCGGGAGGAGGGCCCAGATACGCAGTATTTT.

This clonotype has ten or more counts. This chain links TRBV7-8 with TRBJ2-7; 7 nucleotides agree with TRBD2. Trimming took 2 bases from V and 2 from J; bases not matched to a gene: 6. CDR3 length: 15 amino acids. Per the germline V gene, CDR1 is SGHVS and CDR2 is FQNEAQ. The chain's CDR3 is CASSLLGLGTYEQYF. The CDR3 coding sequence is TGTGCCAGCAGCTTACTAGGACTAGGCACCTACGAGCAGTACTTC. Variable domain in full (rest from reference TRBV7-8 and TRBJ2-7): GAGVSQSPRYKVAKRGQDVALRCDPISGHVSLFWYQQALGQGPEFLTYFQNEAQLDKSGLPSDRFFAERPEGSVSTLKIQRTQQEDSAVYLCASSLLGLGTYEQYFGPGTRLTVT.

The rearrangement joins TRBV3-1 to TRBJ1-5, with D perhaps matching TRBD1 (5 bases). The germline V and J ends were trimmed by 4 bases and 5 bases, with 15 bases remaining between them. CDR1 and CDR2 (germline): LGHDT, YNNKEL (reference sequence). This CDR3 comprises 15 residues. This chain's CDR3 is CASSPDTRRDQPQHF. In nucleotides, the CDR3 is TGTGCCAGCAGCCCGGACACCAGACGAGATCAGCCCCAGCATTTT.

The chain recombines TRBV20-1 with TRBJ2-5; no definite D call. The CDR3 is made up of 11 amino acids. The germline V gene encodes CDR1 DFQATT and CDR2 SNEGSKA (reference sequence). V was pared by 7 bases and J by 2 bases, with 8 bases between. Written as DNA, the CDR3 is TGCAGTGGGAACTTACAAGAGACCCAGTACTTC. It yields the protein CSGNLQETQYF.

V is TRBV30 and J is TRBJ2-3; TRBD2 aligns across 11 bases. The CDR3 totals 15 residues. CDR1 and CDR2 from the germline V gene are GTSNPN and SVGIG (reference sequence). After removal of 0 bases from V and 6 bases from J, the junction contained 5 bases not matched to a gene. Here the CDR3 DNA reads TGTGCCTGGAGTGTACTAGCGGGAGTTGCGGATACGCAGTATTTT. This codes for CAWSVLAGVADTQYF.

Only a few counts were recorded for this clonotype. The rearrangement joins TRBV20-1 to TRBJ2-7; 11 nucleotides align to TRBD2. CDR1 and CDR2 (germline): DFQATT, SNEGSKA (reference sequence). The CDR3 spans 16 residues. The V gene end was trimmed by 4 bases and the J gene end by 2 bases; junction bases not matched to a gene: 10. CDR3 loop: CSATKTSGILPYEQYF. The CDR3 DNA sequence: TGCAGTGCTACCAAGACTAGCGGGATACTCCCCTACGAGCAGTACTTC.

The chain joins TRBV5-1 to TRBJ1-1; 8 nucleotides agree with TRBD1. After removal of 7 bases from V and 3 bases from J, the junction contained 8 bases not matched to a gene. Germline assignment: CDR1 SGHRS and CDR2 YFSETQ. This CDR3 has 14 residues. The chain's CDR3 is CASAQGVGDTEAFF. The CDR3 DNA reads as TGCGCCAGCGCACAGGGGGTCGGGGACACTGAAGCTTTCTTT.

There are many counts of this clonotype. This sequence joins TRBV7-2 and TRBJ2-6; D is uncertain. The CDR3 contains 17 residues. Trimming cost V 2 bases and J 0 bases, with 11 bases left between them. CDR1 is SGHTA, CDR2 FQGNSA, per germline. DNA of the CDR3: TGTGCCAGCAGCTTACAGCCGCCCTTCTCTGGGGCCAACGTCCTGACTTTC. Translated, it gives CASSLQPPFSGANVLTF.

This clonotype has just a few counts. This chain joins TRBV20-1 and TRBJ1-3; D remains unclear. Between the trimmed V and J ends, which lost 4 bases and 4 bases, there was a span of 11 bases. Per the germline V gene, CDR1 is DFQATT and CDR2 is SNEGSKA (reference sequence). The CDR3 runs 13 residues. CDR3: CSATRKPGNTIYF. The CDR3 DNA reads as TGCAGTGCTACTCGAAAGCCCGGAAACACCATATATTTT.

This CDR3 reads CASSPGQGMKYV. Written as DNA, the CDR3 is TGTGCCAGCAGTCCCGGACAGGGCATGAAGTACGTC. The J gene is TRBJ2-7, the V gene TRBV6-2 or TRBV6-3; 8 bases fit TRBD1. V shed 5 bases, J shed 11 bases, and the junction held 8 bases outside the gene matches. Germline V gene data show CDR1 as MNHEY and CDR2 as SVGEGT. The CDR3 has 12 amino acids.

This clonotype was seen a few times. This sequence joins TRBV19 and TRBJ1-3, with D perhaps TRBD1 (5 bases). Germline values: CDR1 LNHDA, CDR2 SQIVND (reference sequence). The V end was cut by 8 bases, the J end by 3 bases, with 14 bases between. The CDR3 contains 14 residues. The CDR3 bases are TGTGCCAGTCTAGACAGAAGAAATGGAAACACCATATATTTT. Translating it yields CASLDRRNGNTIYF.

This clonotype was picked up a small number of times. The chain combines TRBV7-3 with TRBJ1-2; 7 bases are shared with TRBD1. V gave up 5 bases and J gave up 3 bases; unmatched junction bases: 6. This CDR3 contains 14 residues. Germline values: CDR1 SGHTA, CDR2 FQGTGA. The CDR3 protein is CASSQGGGDYGYTF. Written as DNA, the CDR3 is TGTGCCAGCAGCCAGGGGGGGGGAGACTATGGCTACACCTTC.

This clonotype has just a few counts. CDR3: CASSLVGSTEAFF. The CDR3 DNA reads TGTGCCAGCAGCTTAGTCGGTAGCACTGAAGCTTTCTTT. The V gene is TRBV7-6, the J gene TRBJ1-1, with D uncertain. Germline assignment: CDR1 SGHVS and CDR2 FNYEAQ. This CDR3 spans 13 amino acids. Trimming removed 1 base from V and 4 bases from J, with 7 bases in between.

The sample holds many counts of this clonotype. The gene calls are TRBV7-8 and TRBJ2-7, with D possibly matching TRBD1 (6 bases). Trimming took off 6 bases at V and 3 bases at J, with 12 bases between the two ends. The CDR3 is 13 residues long. Germline V gene data show CDR1 as SGHVS and CDR2 as FQNEAQ. This CDR3 reads CASRDTGIYEQYF. For the CDR3, the DNA is TGTGCCAGCAGAGATACAGGGATCTACGAGCAGTACTTC. The whole variable domain, filled in from reference TRBV7-8 and TRBJ2-7, reads GAGVSQSPRYKVAKRGQDVALRCDPISGHVSLFWYQQALGQGPEFLTYFQNEAQLDKSGLPSDRFFAERPEGSVSTLKIQRTQQEDSAVYLCASRDTGIYEQYFGPGTRLTVT.

The genes are TRBV3-1 and TRBJ1-2; D not resolved. This CDR3 comprises 13 residues. Trimming shortened V by 0 bases and J by 4 bases, and 6 bases separated the two germline ends. CDR1 is LGHDT and CDR2 is YNNKEL in the germline V gene (reference sequence). The CDR3 reads CASSQESLYGYTF. Here the CDR3 DNA reads TGTGCCAGCAGCCAAGAGAGCCTCTATGGCTACACCTTC.

This clonotype occurred once. The rearrangement joins TRBV7-2 to TRBJ2-1; D might be TRBD1 or TRBD2, each matching 5 bases. V lost 6 bases, J lost 11 bases, and 11 bases lay in between. This CDR3 region has 11 residues. From germline, CDR1 is SGHTA and CDR2 FQGNSA. CDR3 nucleotides: TGTGCCAGCAGTCATGGGGACCAGCAGTTCTTC. Protein product: CASSHGDQQFF.

This clonotype was observed a handful of times. This rearrangement joins TRBV19 to TRBJ2-7; TRBD1 might be the D (5 bases). CDR1 and CDR2 (germline): LNHDA, SQIVND (reference sequence). The CDR3 consists of 15 residues. The germline V and J ends were trimmed by 3 bases and 0 bases, with 12 bases remaining between them. CDR3 sequence (DNA): TGTGCCAGTAGTATTGCCAGGGAAAACTCCTACGAGCAGTACTTC. This sequence encodes CASSIARENSYEQYF.

There are many counts of this clonotype. The chain has TRBV7-2 and TRBJ2-7; tentatively, D is TRBD2 (6 bases). V lost 0 bases and J 6 bases, leaving 12 bases between the germline ends. This CDR3 region has 14 residues. Germline CDR1 and CDR2: SGHTA and FQGNSA. The CDR3 reads CASSLAGGRGEQYF. The CDR3 bases are TGTGCCAGCAGCTTAGCGGGAGGTCGGGGCGAGCAGTACTTC.

This clonotype was seen more than once but under ten times. The CDR3 DNA follows: TGTGCCAGTAGTATGAACAATGAGCAGTTCTTC. It specifies CASSMNNEQFF. The chain employs TRBV19 and TRBJ2-1, with D unresolved. This CDR3 spans 11 amino acids. Per the germline V gene, CDR1 is LNHDA and CDR2 is SQIVND (reference sequence). Trimming stripped 3 bases from V and 5 bases from J, with 2 bases between.

A single count supports this clonotype. The J gene is TRBJ2-1, the V gene TRBV4-3; 10 positions match TRBD2. CDR1 is LGHNA and CDR2 is YSLEER in the germline V gene. The CDR3 sequence is 16 residues long. With V trimmed by 4 bases and J by 5 bases, 8 bases remained unmatched. CDR3 DNA sequence: TGCGCCAGCAGCCTGCGAGCGGGAGGGCCGAACAATGAGCAGTTCTTC. It yields the protein CASSLRAGGPNNEQFF.